These 27 T cell receptor beta chains were all obtained from the same sample, sequenced in a study of blood T cells in healthy people across ages. A sample-barcoded 5' primer and a J-beta primer mix were used in a second PCR of roughly 7 to 11 cycles. MiXCR, applied by TCRdb to the 5' RACE reads, yields one record per CDR3 protein. The table includes fewer than 2,000,000 distinct CDR3 sequences, about 35% detected once. Sequencing was done on a sample of blood. The receptors here all came from a woman between 25 and 40 years old in good health.

With respect to this clonotype: A much larger clone is a single base away; this may be a read error. This chain links TRBV4-1 with TRBJ2-7, with TRBD2 as a possible D gene (5 bases). CDR3 size: 14 residues. V lost 3 bases to trimming and J lost 6 bases, with 15 bases between them. Germline CDR1 MGHRA, CDR2 YSYEKL. CDR3 coding DNA: TGCGCCAGCAGCCACCCCGTAGCGATGTGCGAGCAGTACTTC. It yields the protein CASSHPVAMCEQYF.

The gene calls are TRBV14 and TRBJ2-1, with D perhaps being TRBD1 or TRBD2 (5 bases each). The CDR3 is 17 residues long. Trimming shortened V by 0 bases and J by 0 bases, and 12 bases separated the two germline ends. Per germline, CDR1 SGHDN and CDR2 FVKESK. The CDR3 DNA is TGTGCCAGCAGCCAAGATTGGGGACCTCTCTCCTACAATGAGCAGTTCTTC. The encoded protein is CASSQDWGPLSYNEQFF.

The chain employs TRBV4-1 and TRBJ2-4, with TRBD2 identical over 10 bases. The CDR3 has 13 residues. Looked up from germline, CDR1 is MGHRA and CDR2 is YSYEKL. The J segment lost 13 bases and the V segment lost 0 bases, leaving 3 bases of the junction unmatched. DNA of the CDR3: TGCGCCAGCAGCCAAGAGCTAGCGGGAGCGCAGTACTTC. This codes for CASSQELAGAQYF.

This clonotype was observed a few times. This sequence may be a read error, since a much larger clone differs from it by one base. The V call is TRBV29-1, the J call TRBJ2-5; 9 bases are a match to TRBD1. The J call could be wrong; TRBJ2-7 is a better fit for the DNA end. The CDR3 sequence is 11 residues long. CDR1 and CDR2 (germline): SQVTM, ANQGSEA. As DNA, the CDR3 is TGCAGGGGGACAGGGCGGAACGAGCAGTACTTC. Translated, it gives CRGTGRNEQYF.

The sample holds many counts of this clonotype. The rearrangement links TRBV11-1 to TRBJ2-5, with D maybe TRBD2 (6 bases). Trimming removed 8 bases at V and 5 bases at J, with 18 bases between. The CDR3 contains 14 residues. Germline lookup yields CDR1 SGHAT and CDR2 FQDESV (reference sequence). In nucleotides, the CDR3 is TGTGCCAGCGGCGGGGACCTCGTCGAGGAGACCCAGTACTTC. It is translated as CASGGDLVEETQYF.

This clonotype was counted between two and nine times. J is TRBJ1-6 and V is TRBV7-6, with TRBD1 identical over 10 bases. This CDR3 is 15 amino acids long. Trimming cost V 5 bases and J 7 bases; bases outside gene matches: 5. CDR1 and CDR2 from the germline V gene are SGHVS and FNYEAQ. In DNA, the CDR3 is TGTGCCAGCAGCCCCCGGGGACAGGGGAATTCACCCCTCCACTTT. Its translation is CASSPRGQGNSPLHF.

This clonotype was picked up a small number of times. V usage is TRBV19 and J usage is TRBJ1-2; TRBD1 is a possible D gene (6 bases). Per the germline V gene, CDR1 is LNHDA and CDR2 is SQIVND (reference sequence). V lost 5 bases to trimming and J lost 1 base, with 17 bases between them. The length of the CDR3 is 16 residues. The CDR3 DNA sequence: TGTGCCAGTAGTCTCAGGACAGACCTGTATAACTATGGCTACACCTTC. It encodes CASSLRTDLYNYGYTF.

This clonotype was seen a handful of times. The V and J genes are TRBV20-1 and TRBJ1-2, with unresolved D. Germline loops: CDR1 DFQATT, CDR2 SNEGSKA (reference sequence). V lost 2 bases to trimming and J lost 1 base, with 14 bases between them. The CDR3 has 15 amino acids. CDR3 in DNA: TGCAGTGCTAGACCCCGCAGGCTGAATAACTATGGCTACACCTTC. Translation: CSARPRRLNNYGYTF.

This clonotype was seen at least ten times. V and J are TRBV29-1 and TRBJ1-2, with D perhaps matching TRBD1 (5 bases). Trimming took 6 bases from V and 4 from J, leaving 12 bases between them. Germline CDR1 is SQVTM and CDR2 is ANQGSEA. There are 12 residues in the CDR3. CDR3 coding DNA: TGCAGCGTGGCCCAGACAGCCTATGGCTACACCTTC. This encodes CSVAQTAYGYTF.

This rearrangement joins TRBV20-1 to TRBJ1-5; no firm D call. CDR1 DFQATT and CDR2 SNEGSKA come from the germline V gene (reference sequence). V shed 2 bases and J shed 7 bases, with 9 bases lying between them. The CDR3 loop spans 12 amino acids. The CDR3 sequence: CSARRVGQPQHF. CDR3 sequence (DNA): TGCAGTGCTAGACGGGTTGGACAGCCCCAGCATTTT.

This clonotype was counted only a few times. The genes are TRBV20-1 and TRBJ2-1; no clear D gene. Trimming removed 2 bases at V and 5 bases at J, with 19 bases between. Germline loops: CDR1 DFQATT, CDR2 SNEGSKA (reference sequence). This CDR3 spans 16 amino acids. This CDR3 reads CSARNPSSGLHNEQFF. Written as DNA, the CDR3 is TGCAGTGCTAGAAACCCTTCGTCTGGGCTTCACAATGAGCAGTTCTTC.

V and J are TRBV20-1 and TRBJ2-3, with TRBD2 identical over 8 bases. This CDR3 spans 14 amino acids. CDR1 is DFQATT and CDR2 is SNEGSKA in the germline V gene (reference sequence). The trim removed 5 bases at V and 2 bases at J, leaving 6 bases unmatched. For the CDR3, the DNA is TGCAGTGCTCTGACTAGCGTCTACACAGATACGCAGTATTTT. Translation gives CSALTSVYTDTQYF.

Ten or more counts support this clonotype. The gene calls are TRBV29-1 and TRBJ2-7, with 8 bases matching TRBD1. The V and J ends lost 5 bases and 4 bases, in that order; junction bases with no gene match: 16. Germline CDR1 reads SQVTM; CDR2 reads ANQGSEA. The CDR3 covers 16 residues. The CDR3 spells CSVRETTGENWYEQYF. Written as DNA, the CDR3 is TGCAGCGTTCGAGAAACGACAGGGGAAAATTGGTACGAGCAGTACTTC.

The CDR3 nucleotides are TGTGCCAGCAGCTTTGTAGCTAGCGGGATCAATGAGCAGTTCTTC. It codes for CASSFVASGINEQFF. The chain couples TRBV11-3 to TRBJ2-1; TRBD2 matches at 9 bases. The CDR3 covers 15 residues. The germline V gene encodes CDR1 SGHNT and CDR2 YENEEA. Trimming removed 3 bases from V and 6 bases from J; junction bases left unmatched: 6.

The chain is built from TRBV5-1 and TRBJ2-3; maybe TRBD2 (5 bases). The CDR3 sequence is 15 residues long. The ends were cut back, 3 bases at V and 6 bases at J, with 17 bases in the middle. Germline lookup yields CDR1 SGHRS and CDR2 YFSETQ. The CDR3 bases are TGCGCCAGCAGCTCCTGGACTGCCAAGATGGATACGCAGTATTTT. Encoded protein: CASSSWTAKMDTQYF.

The gene calls are TRBV6-2 or TRBV6-3 and TRBJ2-1; no clear D gene. V shed 4 bases and J shed 4 bases, with 14 bases lying between them. CDR1 is MNHEY and CDR2 is SVGEGT in the germline V gene. The length of the CDR3 is 15 residues. In DNA, the CDR3 is TGTGCCAGCAGTTCCTTCGGCAGTGATTACAATGAGCAGTTCTTC. Its translation: CASSSFGSDYNEQFF.

This clonotype was seen a few times. The chain has TRBV30 and TRBJ2-7; 7 nucleotides line up with TRBD1. Trimming at V came to 3 bases and at J to 0 bases, leaving 5 bases not matched to a gene. This CDR3 comprises 14 residues. CDR1 and CDR2 from the germline V gene are GTSNPN and SVGIG (reference sequence). As DNA, the CDR3 is TGTGCCTGGAGAGGACAGGCAAGCTCCTACGAGCAGTACTTC. It is translated as CAWRGQASSYEQYF. Combining the CDR3 with reference TRBV30 and TRBJ2-7 gives the whole variable domain SQTIHQWPATLVQPVGSPLSLECTVEGTSNPNLYWYRQAAGRGLQLLFYSVGIGQISSEVPQNLSASRPQDRQFILSSKKLLLSDSGFYLCAWRGQASSYEQYFGPGTRLTVT.

This clonotype was found many times. The V and J genes are TRBV15 and TRBJ2-7, with D unresolved. Trimming took 0 bases from V and 1 from J, leaving 10 bases between them. The CDR3 totals 15 residues. Germline-derived CDR1 and CDR2 are LNHNV and YYDKDF (reference sequence). CDR3: CATSRDRAVSYEQYF. CDR3 sequence (DNA): TGTGCCACCAGCAGAGATCGGGCAGTTTCCTACGAGCAGTACTTC.

This clonotype was seen only a few times. V and J are TRBV12-3 or TRBV12-4 and TRBJ2-3, with a weak D call TRBD2 (6 bases). The CDR3 has 15 amino acids. V was trimmed by 7 bases and J by 3 bases, leaving 17 bases between them. CDR3 coding DNA: TGTGCCAGCATGTACGGCGGGGTGATAACAGATACGCAGTATTTT. It is translated as CASMYGGVITDTQYF.

The chain links TRBV5-1 to TRBJ2-7; D unresolved. CDR1 SGHRS and CDR2 YFSETQ come from the germline V gene. The CDR3 runs to 14 residues. V shed 2 bases and J shed 0 bases, with 9 bases lying between them. The CDR3 sequence is CASSLATNSYEQYF. CDR3 in DNA: TGCGCCAGCAGCTTAGCGACAAACTCCTACGAGCAGTACTTC.

The V gene is TRBV21-1, the J gene TRBJ2-1. TRBV21-1 is classified as a pseudogene. This CDR3 is 14 amino acids long. The CDR3: CASSREPPYNEQFF. CDR3 nucleotides: TGTGCCAGCAGCAGAGAACCACCCTACAATGAGCAGTTCTTC.

This rearrangement joins TRBV6-5 to TRBJ1-5; D remains unclear. V lost 0 bases and J 9 bases, leaving 12 bases between the germline ends. Germline lookup yields CDR1 MNHEY and CDR2 SVGAGI. This CDR3 region has 14 residues. The CDR3 protein is CASSYSRVWGPQHF. The CDR3, as DNA: TGTGCCAGCAGTTACTCGAGGGTCTGGGGGCCCCAGCATTTT.

This chain links TRBV7-2 with TRBJ2-1, with D perhaps being TRBD1 or TRBD2 (5 bases each). This CDR3 is 17 amino acids long. Germline CDR1 reads SGHTA; CDR2 reads FQGNSA. Trimming removed 1 base at V and 6 bases at J, with 19 bases between. The CDR3 region is CASSLVRGWDPFNEQFF. CDR3 sequence (DNA): TGTGCCAGCAGCTTAGTCCGGGGATGGGACCCCTTCAATGAGCAGTTCTTC.

The rearrangement uses TRBV20-1 and TRBJ2-3, with D possibly being TRBD1 (6 bases). Looked up from germline, CDR1 is DFQATT and CDR2 is SNEGSKA (reference sequence). V gave up 2 bases and J gave up 3 bases, with 18 bases separating them. The CDR3 totals 16 residues. The CDR3 sequence is CSARSRDTEFTDTQYF. As DNA, the CDR3 is TGCAGTGCTAGATCCCGGGACACCGAGTTTACAGATACGCAGTATTTT.

As regards this clonotype: The junction departs from the called germline gene at one end, perhaps through a read error. The chain has TRBV6-2 or TRBV6-3 and TRBJ2-1; 7 positions agree with TRBD2. Germline V gene lookup returns CDR1 MNHEY and CDR2 SVGEGT. The CDR3 runs 17 residues. For the CDR3, the DNA is TGTGCCAGCAGTACCTACGCGACTAGCCTACCCTACGATGAGCAGTTCTTC. This translates into CASSTYATSLPYDEQFF.

The sample holds a few counts of this clonotype. The rearrangement links TRBV3-1 to TRBJ2-7; D may be TRBD2 (6 bases). Looked up from germline, CDR1 is LGHDT and CDR2 is YNNKEL (reference sequence). This CDR3 has 15 residues. The V and J ends lost 1 base and 5 bases respectively, with 15 bases between them. This CDR3 reads CASSQALAGGNEQYF. CDR3 sequence (DNA): TGTGCCAGCAGCCAAGCCCTCGCCGGGGGAAACGAGCAGTACTTC.

The J gene is TRBJ2-3, the V gene TRBV20-1; 8 bases line up with TRBD2. The CDR3 spans 14 residues. The germline V gene has CDR1 DFQATT and CDR2 SNEGSKA (reference sequence). The V gene end was trimmed by 3 bases and the J gene end by 5 bases; junction bases not matched to a gene: 7. In DNA, the CDR3 is TGCAGTGCTAGCCCCGGGACTAGTGGAGATACGCAGTATTTT. The encoded protein is CSASPGTSGDTQYF.